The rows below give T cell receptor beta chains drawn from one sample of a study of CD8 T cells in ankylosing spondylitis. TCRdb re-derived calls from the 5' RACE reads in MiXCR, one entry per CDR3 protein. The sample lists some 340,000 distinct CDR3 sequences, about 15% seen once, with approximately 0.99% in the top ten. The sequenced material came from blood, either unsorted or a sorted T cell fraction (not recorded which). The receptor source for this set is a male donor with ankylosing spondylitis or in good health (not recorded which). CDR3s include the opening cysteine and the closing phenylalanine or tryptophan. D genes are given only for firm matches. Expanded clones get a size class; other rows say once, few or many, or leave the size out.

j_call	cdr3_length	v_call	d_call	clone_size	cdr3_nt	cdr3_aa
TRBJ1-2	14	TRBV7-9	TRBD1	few	TGTGCCAGCAGCTCAGACGACAGGGCCTATGGCTACACCTTC	CASSSDDRAYGYTF
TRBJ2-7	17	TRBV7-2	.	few	TGTGCCAGCAGCTTATTTTGGGCAGGGCAATCTTTCTACGAGCAGTACTTC	CASSLFWAGQSFYEQYF
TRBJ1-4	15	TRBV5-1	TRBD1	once	TGCGCCAGCAGACCTGACAGGGGGGGAAATGAAAAACTGTTTTTT	CASRPDRGGNEKLFF
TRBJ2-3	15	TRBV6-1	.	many	TGTGCCAGCAGTAGACAGATAGCATTCACAGATACGCAGTATTTT	CASSRQIAFTDTQYF
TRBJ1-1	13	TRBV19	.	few	TGTGCCAGTAGTCGGATGATGAACACTGAAGCTTTCTTT	CASSRMMNTEAFF
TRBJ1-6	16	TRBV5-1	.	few	TGCGCCAGCAGCTTGGAGTCGAGCTCCTATAATTCACCCCTCCACTTT	CASSLESSSYNSPLHF
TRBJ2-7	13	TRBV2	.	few	TGTGCCAGCAGTGCGACAAAGGCCTTAGGGCAGTACTTC	CASSATKALGQYF
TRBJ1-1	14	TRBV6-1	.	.	TGTGCCAGCACCAAGCGCCGGGAGAACACTGAAGCTTTCTTT	CASTKRRENTEAFF
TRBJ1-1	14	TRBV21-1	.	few	TGTGCCAGCACCCCAGGGAGACGGGACACTGAAGCTTTCTTT	CASTPGRRDTEAFF
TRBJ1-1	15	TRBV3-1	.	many	TGTGCCAGCAGCCCGTCGGCGACTTCGGGGACTGAAGCTTTCTTT	CASSPSATSGTEAFF
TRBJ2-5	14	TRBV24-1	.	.	TGTGCCACCAGTGATACGAGAAGTTCGGAGACCCAGTACTTC	CATSDTRSSETQYF
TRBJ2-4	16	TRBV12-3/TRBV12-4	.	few	TGTGCCAGCAGTTTAATGAGTGGGGGGGCCAAAAACATTCAGTACTTC	CASSLMSGGAKNIQYF
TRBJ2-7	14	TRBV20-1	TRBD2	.	TGCAGTGCCTCGGGGGGTGGACCCCTACGTGAGCAGTACTTC	CSASGGGPLREQYF
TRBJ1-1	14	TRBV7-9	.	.	TGTGCCAGCAGCCCGGAGGGTCGGAGCACTGAAGCTTTCTTT	CASSPEGRSTEAFF
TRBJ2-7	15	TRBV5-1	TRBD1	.	TGCGCCAGCAGCTTGGAAGGCAGGGGGAACTACGAGCAGTACTTC	CASSLEGRGNYEQYF
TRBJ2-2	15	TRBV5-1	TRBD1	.	TGCGCCAGCAGCCCCGACAGGGTTCAGACCGGGGAGCTGTTTTTT	CASSPDRVQTGELFF
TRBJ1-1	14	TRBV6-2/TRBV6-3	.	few	TGTGCCAGCACCTACCTCTGGGGGAACACTGAAGCTTTCTTT	CASTYLWGNTEAFF
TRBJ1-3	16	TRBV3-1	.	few	TGTGCCAGCAGCCCCCTAGGACAGAACTCTGGAAACACCATATATTTT	CASSPLGQNSGNTIYF
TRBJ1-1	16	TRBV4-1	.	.	TGCGCCAGCAGCCAAGAGGAAGGGTTTTTTAACACTGAAGCTTTCTTT	CASSQEEGFFNTEAFF
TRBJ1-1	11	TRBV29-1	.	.	TGCAGCTCCCGGGAAAACACTGAAGCTTTCTTT	CSSRENTEAFF
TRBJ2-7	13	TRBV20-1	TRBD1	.	TGCAGTCTCGCGACAGGGTGGTCCTACGAGCAGTACTTC	CSLATGWSYEQYF
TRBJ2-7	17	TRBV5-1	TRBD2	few	TGCGCCAGCAGCTATAGACTAGCGGGAGGGCAAACCTACGAGCAGTACTTC	CASSYRLAGGQTYEQYF
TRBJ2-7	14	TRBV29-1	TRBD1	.	TGCAGCGTTCAACGAGGGACAGGGGCCTACGAGCAGTACTTC	CSVQRGTGAYEQYF
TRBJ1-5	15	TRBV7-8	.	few	TGTGCCAGCAGCTTAGTGGCGGCTAGAGATCAGCCCCAGCATTTT	CASSLVAARDQPQHF
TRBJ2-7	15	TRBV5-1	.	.	TGCGCCAGCAGCTTGGGAGCAGGGGCGGTTTACGAGCAGTACTTC	CASSLGAGAVYEQYF
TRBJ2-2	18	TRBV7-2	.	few	TGTGCCAGCAGCTTAAGCGGGACACCTAGTTCGAACACCGGGGAGCTGTTTTTT	CASSLSGTPSSNTGELFF
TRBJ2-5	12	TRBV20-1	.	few	TGCAGTGCTATGAGGGGGCAAGAGACCCAGTACTTC	CSAMRGQETQYF
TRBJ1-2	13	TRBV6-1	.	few	TGTGCCAGCAGTGAGGGGGGGCCCTATGGCTACACCTTC	CASSEGGPYGYTF
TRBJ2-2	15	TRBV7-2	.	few	TGTGCCAGCAGCTTATCCGGGTTGGACACCGGGGAGCTGTTTTTT	CASSLSGLDTGELFF
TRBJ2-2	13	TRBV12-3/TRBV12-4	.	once	TGTGCCAGCAGTTCCCAACAGGGTGGGGAGCTGTTTTTT	CASSSQQGGELFF
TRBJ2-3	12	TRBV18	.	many	TGTGCCAGCTCACCGGAGACAGATACGCAGTATTTT	CASSPETDTQYF
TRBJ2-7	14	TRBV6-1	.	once	TGTGCCAGCAGGGAGCGGGTATTAGTCTACGAGCAGTACTTC	CASRERVLVYEQYF
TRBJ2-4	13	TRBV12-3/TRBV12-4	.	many	TGTGCCAGCAGCGCTCCTGATCCAAACATTCAGTACTTC	CASSAPDPNIQYF
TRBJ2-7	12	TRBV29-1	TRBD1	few	TGCAGCGTTCTACAGGGGGAGTACGAGCAGTACTTC	CSVLQGEYEQYF
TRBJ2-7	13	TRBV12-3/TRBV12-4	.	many	TGTGCCAGCAGTTTAGAGGGTTTGGGTGAGCAGTACTTC	CASSLEGLGEQYF
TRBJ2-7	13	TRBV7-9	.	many	TGTGCCAGCAGCCCGAGGGTCCCCTACGAGCAGTACTTC	CASSPRVPYEQYF
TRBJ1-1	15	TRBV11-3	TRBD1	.	TGTGCCAGCAACACCGGGACAGGGTTTAACACTGAAGCTTTCTTT	CASNTGTGFNTEAFF
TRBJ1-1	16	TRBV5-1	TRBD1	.	TGCGCCAGCAGACAGGACAGGAGTAACATGAACACTGAAGCTTTCTTT	CASRQDRSNMNTEAFF
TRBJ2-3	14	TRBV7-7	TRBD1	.	TGTGCCAGCAGCGCTGGACAGGGCACAGATACGCAGTATTTT	CASSAGQGTDTQYF
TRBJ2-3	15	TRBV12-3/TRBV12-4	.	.	TGTGCCAGCACTCACCGGGACCGGAGCACAGATACGCAGTATTTT	CASTHRDRSTDTQYF
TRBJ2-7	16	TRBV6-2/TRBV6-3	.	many	TGTGCCAGCAGTTACACGAGGGACCGTAGCTCCTACGAGCAGTACTTC	CASSYTRDRSSYEQYF
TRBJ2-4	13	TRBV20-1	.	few	TGCAGTGCCGCCGGACAGACAAAAAACATTCAGTACTTC	CSAAGQTKNIQYF
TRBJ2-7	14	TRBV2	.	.	TGTGCCAGCAGAGACAGGCTACTCTCCTACGAGCAGTACTTC	CASRDRLLSYEQYF
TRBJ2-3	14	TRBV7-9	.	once	TGTGCCAGCAGCTTATTAGGAGTCACAGATACGCAGTATTTT	CASSLLGVTDTQYF
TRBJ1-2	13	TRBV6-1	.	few	TGTGCCAGCAAGGAGAGTAGAGACTATGGCTACACCTTC	CASKESRDYGYTF
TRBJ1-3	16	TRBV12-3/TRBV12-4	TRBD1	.	TGTGCCAGCAGTTTAGCGGGGACAGGATCTGGAAACACCATATATTTT	CASSLAGTGSGNTIYF
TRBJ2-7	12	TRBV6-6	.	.	TGTGCCAGCAGTTACTCATTGGCCGAGCAGTACTTC	CASSYSLAEQYF
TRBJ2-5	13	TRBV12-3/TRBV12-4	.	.	TGTGCCAGCAGTTTCTGGGGGGACGAGACCCAGTACTTC	CASSFWGDETQYF
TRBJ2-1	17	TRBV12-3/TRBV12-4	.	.	TGTGCCACCCGAAGAGGGGGGGACCCCTTTTCCTACAATGAGCAGTTCTTC	CATRRGGDPFSYNEQFF
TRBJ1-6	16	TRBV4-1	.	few	TGCGCCAGCAGCCACCCGACAAGCGAAAGGAATTCACCCCTCCACTTT	CASSHPTSERNSPLHF
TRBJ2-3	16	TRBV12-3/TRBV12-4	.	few	TGTGCCAGCAGTTTAAGGGCTATCCCCGGCACAGATACGCAGTATTTT	CASSLRAIPGTDTQYF
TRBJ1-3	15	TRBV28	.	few	TGTGCCAGCAGTTTAGCGGGGGCGAGAGGAAACACCATATATTTT	CASSLAGARGNTIYF
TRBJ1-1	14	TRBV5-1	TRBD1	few	TGCGCCAGCAGCTTGGCAAGGGGGCACACTGAAGCTTTCTTT	CASSLARGHTEAFF
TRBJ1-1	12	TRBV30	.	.	TGTGCCTGCGTAAAAGTGAACACTGAAGCTTTCTTT	CACVKVNTEAFF
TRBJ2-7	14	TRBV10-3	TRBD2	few	TGTGCCATCAGGGAGACTAGCGGAACCTACGAGCAGTACTTC	CAIRETSGTYEQYF